The source of this T cell receptor beta chain is a study of CD8 T cells in ankylosing spondylitis. Germline CDR1 SNHLY, CDR2 FYNNEI. This CDR3 region has 12 residues. Trimming shortened V by 6 bases and J by 5 bases, and 10 bases separated the two germline ends. Quantitative 5'-RACE was performed with molecular barcodes, and it yielded the TCR beta libraries. TCRdb analysed the 5' RACE reads with MiXCR anew, one entry per CDR3 protein. The sample records hundreds of thousands of distinct CDR3 sequences, roughly 12% being singletons. Study-wide results and limits: With a CD8+ phenotype, disease-linked clones were relatively rare in peripheral blood. A number of the motif variants had already been described in reactive arthritis synovial fluid and blood. A TCR beta motif of eight highly homologous variants appeared characteristic of ankylosing spondylitis blood. Significant enrichment of disease-linked clones was reportedly seen in matched ankylosing spondylitis synovial fluid.

This clonotype was recorded at least ten times. Its antigen is not identified. The sequencing sample was made of blood, either unsorted or a sorted T cell fraction (not recorded which). This chain links TRBV2 with TRBJ2-5, with D maybe TRBD1 (5 bases). The origin of this receptor is a male donor with ankylosing spondylitis. The CDR3, as DNA: TGTGCCAGCAGCGCAGGGAAGGAGACCCAGTACTTC. It specifies CASSAGKETQYF.